A selection of T cell receptor beta chains follows, all from one sample in a study of blood T cell repertoires in COVID-19. Data came from immunoSEQ multiplex PCR; TCRdb stores just in-frame clones and leaves some out. The sample has approximately 70,000 clones, about 88% seen once. Sequencing was done on a sample of peripheral blood. The source is a human donor in a cohort sampled during active COVID-19. CDR3s include the opening cysteine and the closing phenylalanine or tryptophan. The order of the fields is clone size, D gene, V gene, CDR3 length, J gene, CDR3 DNA, CDR3 protein. D genes are given only for firm matches. The size entry is marked missing in some rows and otherwise reads once, few, many or a size class.

few,NA,TRBV6-6,16,TRBJ2-7,TGTGCCAGCAGTTACTCGGGTTCCCAGGGTTCCTACGAGCAGTACTTC,CASSYSGSQGSYEQYF
NA,NA,TRBV3-1/TRBV3-2,13,TRBJ1-1,TGTGCCAGCAGCCAGTTTATGAACACTGAAGCTTTCTTT,CASSQFMNTEAFF
NA,TRBD2,TRBV13,14,TRBJ2-1,TGTGCCAGCAGCACGACTAGCAGAACCGATGAGCAGTTCTTC,CASSTTSRTDEQFF
NA,NA,TRBV19,13,TRBJ2-7,TGTGCCAGTTCCGGGACAGTGGAGGGGGAGCAGTACTTC,CASSGTVEGEQYF
NA,TRBD1,TRBV15,19,TRBJ1-2,TGTGCCACCAGCAGAGATCTGGGACAGGGGCTTGTTCAGGACTATGGCTACACCTTC,CATSRDLGQGLVQDYGYTF
NA,NA,TRBV30,13,TRBJ1-2,TGTGCCTGGGCGGGCAGCCGCGTCCATGGCTACACCTTC,CAWAGSRVHGYTF
few,NA,TRBV7-9,14,TRBJ1-6,TGTGCCAGCAGCGCCGAGGACAGTTTTTCACCCCTCCACTTT,CASSAEDSFSPLHF
NA,NA,TRBV14,14,TRBJ1-2,TGTGCCAGCAGCCAAAGAGGAGGGGCCTATGGCTACACCTTC,CASSQRGGAYGYTF
NA,TRBD1,TRBV18,16,TRBJ2-3,TGTGCCAGCTCACCCCGGGACAGGGGCCCCACAGATACGCAGTATTTT,CASSPRDRGPTDTQYF
NA,TRBD2,TRBV5-1,16,TRBJ2-1,TGCGCCAGCTGTGCCCTTCTAGCGGGAGGGCACGATGAGCAGTTCTTC,CASCALLAGGHDEQFF
NA,NA,TRBV11-2,15,TRBJ2-6,TGTGCCAGCAGCCTGGACTTGCCTGGGGCCAACGTCCTGACTTTC,CASSLDLPGANVLTF
NA,TRBD1,TRBV2,14,TRBJ1-6,TGTGCCAGCAGTAGGGGGACAGATAATTCACCCCTCCACTTT,CASSRGTDNSPLHF
NA,TRBD2,TRBV7-9,16,TRBJ2-3,TGTGCCAGCAGCCCCCGACTAGCGGGAGCCTCAGATACGCAGTATTTT,CASSPRLAGASDTQYF
NA,TRBD1,TRBV6-5,15,TRBJ1-2,TGTGCCAGCAGTTACCCCTCAGGGGGCAACTATGGCTACACCTTC,CASSYPSGGNYGYTF
NA,NA,TRBV5-8,15,TRBJ2-7,TGTGCCAGCAGCTTGACAGGGCCAAGCTCCTACGAGCAGTACTTC,CASSLTGPSSYEQYF
NA,NA,TRBV5-1,16,TRBJ2-2,TGCGCCAGCAGCCCACCTACTAGGTCCGGCACCGGGGAGCTGTTTTTT,CASSPPTRSGTGELFF
NA,TRBD1,TRBV24-1,15,TRBJ2-7,TGTGCCACCAGTGATAAACAGGGGGCATCCTACGAGCAGTACTTC,CATSDKQGASYEQYF
NA,NA,TRBV20-1,10,TRBJ2-1,TGCAGTGCTCCGCGCAATGAGCAGTTCTTC,CSAPRNEQFF
NA,NA,TRBV25-1,18,TRBJ1-2,TGTGCCAGCAGTGCGGTTACAGGAACGGTCGGCGCTAACTATGGCTACACCTTC,CASSAVTGTVGANYGYTF
NA,NA,TRBV10-3,13,TRBJ1-1,TGTGCCATCAGCCTCCAAGGGGATACTGAAGCTTTCTTT,CAISLQGDTEAFF
NA,NA,TRBV3-1/TRBV3-2,15,TRBJ2-7,TGTGCCAGCAGCCAAAGAGGCGGCAACTCCTACGAGCAGTACTTC,CASSQRGGNSYEQYF
once,NA,TRBV13,16,TRBJ1-4,TGTGCCAGCAGCTTACGCAGGGGCGAAATCAATGAAAAACTGTTTTTT,CASSLRRGEINEKLFF
NA,NA,TRBV3-1/TRBV3-2,14,TRBJ1-1,TGTGCCAGCAGCCATAGAATTATGAACACTGAAGCTTTCTTT,CASSHRIMNTEAFF
NA,TRBD1,TRBV7-9,15,TRBJ1-4,TGTGCCAGCAGCCTACGGACAGGCTCTAATGAAAAACTGTTTTTT,CASSLRTGSNEKLFF
NA,NA,TRBV7-7,16,TRBJ2-5,TGTGCCAGCAGCCCCAGTGGAGGGCTAGGAAGGGAGACCCAGTACTTC,CASSPSGGLGRETQYF
NA,NA,TRBV20-1,11,TRBJ1-2,TGCAGTGCTACGGGGGACGGTGGCTACACCTTC,CSATGDGGYTF
NA,NA,TRBV7-8,13,TRBJ1-1,TGTGCCAGCAGTAGGACAGTGAACACTGAAGCTTTCTTT,CASSRTVNTEAFF
NA,TRBD1,TRBV5-1,15,TRBJ2-7,TGCGCCAGCAGCGCGGGACAGGGGTATTGGTACGAGCAGTACTTC,CASSAGQGYWYEQYF
NA,TRBD2,TRBV28,13,TRBJ2-7,TGTGCCAGCAGCCGACTAGCCGGCTACGAGCAGTACTTC,CASSRLAGYEQYF
NA,TRBD1,TRBV5-4,14,TRBJ1-1,TGTGCCAGCAGCTTAGGGACAGTGAACACTGAAGCTTTCTTT,CASSLGTVNTEAFF
NA,NA,TRBV15,13,TRBJ1-2,TGTGCCACCAGCCTGACCGGGGAGGGAGGCTACACCTTC,CATSLTGEGGYTF
NA,NA,TRBV6-4,14,TRBJ2-6,TGTGCCAGCAGTGGAACATCTGGGGCCAACGTCCTGACTTTC,CASSGTSGANVLTF
NA,NA,TRBV10-3,14,TRBJ2-3,TGTGCCATCAGCCCAGGGATTGCCACAGATACGCAGTATTTT,CAISPGIATDTQYF
NA,TRBD2,TRBV24-1,16,TRBJ2-3,TGTGCCACCAGTTCCTGGACTAGCGGGAGACCCGATACGCAGTATTTT,CATSSWTSGRPDTQYF
NA,NA,TRBV24-1,16,TRBJ1-5,TGTGCCACCAGTGATAAGGACAGAGATGCATATCAGCCCCAGCATTTT,CATSDKDRDAYQPQHF
NA,NA,TRBV5-1,14,TRBJ2-5,TGCGCCAGCAGCTTGGTCGGAGGTGGCGAGACCCAGTACTTC,CASSLVGGGETQYF
NA,NA,TRBV27,15,TRBJ1-5,TGTGCCAGCAGTTTGGGCGGGAGGAGCAATCAGCCCCAGCATTTT,CASSLGGRSNQPQHF
once,NA,TRBV18,12,TRBJ1-2,TGTGCCAGCTCACCCGACCGGGATGGCTACACCTTC,CASSPDRDGYTF
NA,NA,TRBV7-3,14,TRBJ1-6,TGTGCCAGCAGCTTAGGGGCAGGGAATTCACCCCTCCACTTT,CASSLGAGNSPLHF
once,TRBD1,TRBV19,13,TRBJ2-1,TGTGCCAGTAGTGGGGGACAGCTGGATGAGCAGTTCTTC,CASSGGQLDEQFF
NA,TRBD2,TRBV5-1,13,TRBJ2-3,TGCGCCAGCTCGCGGGAGGGCATTGATACGCAGTATTTT,CASSREGIDTQYF